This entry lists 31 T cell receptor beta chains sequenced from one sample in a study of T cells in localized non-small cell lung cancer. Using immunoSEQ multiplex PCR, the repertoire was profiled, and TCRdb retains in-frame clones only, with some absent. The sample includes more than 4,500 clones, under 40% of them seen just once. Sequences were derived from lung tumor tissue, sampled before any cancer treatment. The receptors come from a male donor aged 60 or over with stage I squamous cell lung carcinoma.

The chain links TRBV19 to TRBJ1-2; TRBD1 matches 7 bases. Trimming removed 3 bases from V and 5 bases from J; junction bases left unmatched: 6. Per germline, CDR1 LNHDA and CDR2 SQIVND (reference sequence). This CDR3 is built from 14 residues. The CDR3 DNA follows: TGTGCCAGTAGTATTGGTCAGGGGGGATATGGCTACACCTTC. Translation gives CASSIGQGGYGYTF. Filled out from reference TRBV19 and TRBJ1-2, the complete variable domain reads DGGITQSPKYLFRKEGQNVTLSCEQNLNHDAMYWYRQDPGQGLRLIYYSQIVNDFQKGDIAEGYSVSREKKESFPLTVTSAQKNPTAFYLCASSIGQGGYGYTFGSGTRLTVV.

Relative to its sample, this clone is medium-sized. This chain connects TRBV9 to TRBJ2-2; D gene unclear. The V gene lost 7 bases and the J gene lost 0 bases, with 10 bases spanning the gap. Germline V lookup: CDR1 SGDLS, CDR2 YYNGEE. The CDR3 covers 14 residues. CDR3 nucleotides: TGTGCCAGCGCCACCCCACCGAACACCGGGGAGCTGTTTTTT. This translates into CASATPPNTGELFF.

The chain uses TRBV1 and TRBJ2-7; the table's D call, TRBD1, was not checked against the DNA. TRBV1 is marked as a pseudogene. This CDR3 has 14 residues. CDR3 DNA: TGCGCCAGCAGCCATGGACAGGGATTTTACGAGCAGTACTTC. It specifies CASSHGQGFYEQYF.

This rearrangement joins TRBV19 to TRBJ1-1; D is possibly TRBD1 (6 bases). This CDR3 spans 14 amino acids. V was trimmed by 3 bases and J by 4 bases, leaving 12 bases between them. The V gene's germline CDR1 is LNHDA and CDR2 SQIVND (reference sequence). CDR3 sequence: CASSMGQGLTEAFF. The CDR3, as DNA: TGTGCCAGTAGTATGGGTCAGGGGCTCACTGAAGCTTTCTTT.

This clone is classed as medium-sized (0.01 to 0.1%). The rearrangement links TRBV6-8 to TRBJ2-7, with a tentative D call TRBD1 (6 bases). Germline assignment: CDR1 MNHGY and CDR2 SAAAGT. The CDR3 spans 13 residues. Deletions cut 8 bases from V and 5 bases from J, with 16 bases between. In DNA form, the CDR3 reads TGTGCCAGCGCCGAAACAGGGATGCACGAGCAGTACTTC. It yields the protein CASAETGMHEQYF.

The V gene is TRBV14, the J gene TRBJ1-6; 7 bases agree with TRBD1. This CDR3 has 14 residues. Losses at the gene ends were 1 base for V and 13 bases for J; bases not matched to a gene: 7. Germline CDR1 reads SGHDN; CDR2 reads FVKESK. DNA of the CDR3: TGTGCCAGCAGCCAAGGGGGCAGGGGGTGGCCCCTCCACTTT. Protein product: CASSQGGRGWPLHF.

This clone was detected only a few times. This chain's CDR3 is CASSVAGVSTDTQYF. CDR3 nucleotide sequence: TGTGCCAGCAGCGTAGCAGGGGTAAGCACAGATACGCAGTATTTT. The chain employs TRBV9 and TRBJ2-3; maybe TRBD1 (6 bases). The ends were cut back, 0 bases at V and 0 bases at J, with 8 bases in the middle. CDR3 length equals 15 residues. Germline assignment: CDR1 SGDLS and CDR2 YYNGEE.

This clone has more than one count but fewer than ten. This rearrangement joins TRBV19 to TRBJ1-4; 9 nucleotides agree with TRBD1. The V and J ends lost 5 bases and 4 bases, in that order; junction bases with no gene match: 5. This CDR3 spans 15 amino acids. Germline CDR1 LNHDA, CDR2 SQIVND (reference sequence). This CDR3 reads CASSGTGGINEKLFF. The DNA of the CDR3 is TGTGCCAGTAGTGGAACAGGGGGCATTAATGAAAAACTGTTTTTT.

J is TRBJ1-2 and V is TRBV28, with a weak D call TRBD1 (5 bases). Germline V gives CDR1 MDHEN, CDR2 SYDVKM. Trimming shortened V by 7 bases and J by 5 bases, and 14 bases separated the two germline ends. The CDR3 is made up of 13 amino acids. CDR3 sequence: CASIHSSGYGYTF. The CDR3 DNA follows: TGTGCCAGCATTCACAGTTCAGGGTATGGCTACACCTTC.

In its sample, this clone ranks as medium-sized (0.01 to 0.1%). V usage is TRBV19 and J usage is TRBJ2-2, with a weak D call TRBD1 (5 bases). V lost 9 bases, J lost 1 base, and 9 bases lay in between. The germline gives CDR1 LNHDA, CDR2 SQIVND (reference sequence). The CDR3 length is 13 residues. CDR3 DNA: TGTGCCAGCCCAGACAGGAACACCGGGGAGCTGTTTTTT. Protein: CASPDRNTGELFF.

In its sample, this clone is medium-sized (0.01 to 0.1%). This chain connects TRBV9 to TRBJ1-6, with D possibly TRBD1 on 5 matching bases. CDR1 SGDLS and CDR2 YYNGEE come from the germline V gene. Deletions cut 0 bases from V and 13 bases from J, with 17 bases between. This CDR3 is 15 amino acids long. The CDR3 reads CASSVGQEGNRPLHF. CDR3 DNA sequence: TGTGCCAGCAGCGTAGGGCAGGAGGGGAATAGGCCCCTCCACTTT.

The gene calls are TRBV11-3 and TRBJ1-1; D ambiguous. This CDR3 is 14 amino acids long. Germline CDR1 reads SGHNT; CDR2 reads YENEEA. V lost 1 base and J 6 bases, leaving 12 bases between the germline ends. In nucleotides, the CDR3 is TGTGCCAGCAGCTTAGGGATCGGGGAGGCTGAAGCTTTCTTT. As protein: CASSLGIGEAEAFF. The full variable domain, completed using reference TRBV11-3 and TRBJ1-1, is EAGVVQSPRYKIIEKKQPVAFWCNPISGHNTLYWYLQNLGQGPELLIRYENEEAVDDSQLPKDRFSAERLKGVDSTLKIQPAELGDSAVYLCASSLGIGEAEAFFGQGTRLTVV.

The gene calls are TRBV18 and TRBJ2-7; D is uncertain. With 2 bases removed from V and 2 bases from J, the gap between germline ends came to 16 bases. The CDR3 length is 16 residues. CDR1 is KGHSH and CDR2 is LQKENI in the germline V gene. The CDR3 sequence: CASSPGSQHLTYEQYF. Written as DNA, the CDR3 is TGTGCCAGCTCACCAGGGTCCCAGCATTTAACCTACGAGCAGTACTTC.

CDR3 coding DNA: TGCAGCGTTGAAGATCCTGTAGAAGGGTATTTGGGGGCCCGGCACAAAGAGACCCAGTACTTC. Translated: CSVEDPVEGYLGARHKETQYF. The chain combines TRBV29-1 with TRBJ2-5; D might be TRBD1 (6 bases). Deletions cut 0 bases from V and 3 bases from J, with 32 bases between. Germline CDR1 SQVTM, CDR2 ANQGSEA. The CDR3 sequence is 21 residues long. Looking up the rest from reference TRBV29-1 and TRBJ2-5 gives the full variable domain: SAVISQKPSRDICQRGTSLTIQCQVDSQVTMMFWYRQQPGQSLTLIATANQGSEATYESGFVIDKFPISRPNLTFSTLTVSNMSPEDSSIYLCSVEDPVEGYLGARHKETQYFGPGTRLLVL.

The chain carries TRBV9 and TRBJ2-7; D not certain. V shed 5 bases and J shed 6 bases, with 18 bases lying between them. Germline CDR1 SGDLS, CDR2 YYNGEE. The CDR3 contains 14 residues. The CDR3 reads CASSEALLGREQYF. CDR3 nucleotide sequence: TGTGCCAGCAGTGAAGCGCTTTTGGGTCGCGAGCAGTACTTC.

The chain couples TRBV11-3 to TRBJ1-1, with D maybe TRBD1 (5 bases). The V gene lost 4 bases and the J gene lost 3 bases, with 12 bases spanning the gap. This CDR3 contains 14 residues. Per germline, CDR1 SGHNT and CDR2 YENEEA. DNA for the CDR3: TGTGCCAGCAGCTGGGGCAGATACTACACTGAAGCTTTCTTT. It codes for CASSWGRYYTEAFF. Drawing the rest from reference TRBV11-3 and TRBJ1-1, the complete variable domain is EAGVVQSPRYKIIEKKQPVAFWCNPISGHNTLYWYLQNLGQGPELLIRYENEEAVDDSQLPKDRFSAERLKGVDSTLKIQPAELGDSAVYLCASSWGRYYTEAFFGQGTRLTVV.

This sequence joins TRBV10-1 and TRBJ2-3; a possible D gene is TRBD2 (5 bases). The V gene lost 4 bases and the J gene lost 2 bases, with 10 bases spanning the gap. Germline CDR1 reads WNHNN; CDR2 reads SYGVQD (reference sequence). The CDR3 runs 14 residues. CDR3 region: CASSGLADTDTQYF. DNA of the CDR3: TGCGCCAGCAGTGGGCTAGCTGACACAGATACGCAGTATTTT.

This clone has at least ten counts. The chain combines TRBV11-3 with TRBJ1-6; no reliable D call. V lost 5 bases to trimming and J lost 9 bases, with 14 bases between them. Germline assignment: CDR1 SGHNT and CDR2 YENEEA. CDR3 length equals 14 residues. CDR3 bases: TGTGCCAGCAGCCCGACGGACGGAGGTTCACCCCTCCACTTT. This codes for CASSPTDGGSPLHF.

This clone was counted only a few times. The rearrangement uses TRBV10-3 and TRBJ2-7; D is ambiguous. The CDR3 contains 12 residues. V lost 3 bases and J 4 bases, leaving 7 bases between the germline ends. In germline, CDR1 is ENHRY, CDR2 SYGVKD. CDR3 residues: CAISEWGYEQYF. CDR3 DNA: TGTGCCATCAGTGAATGGGGATACGAGCAGTACTTC.

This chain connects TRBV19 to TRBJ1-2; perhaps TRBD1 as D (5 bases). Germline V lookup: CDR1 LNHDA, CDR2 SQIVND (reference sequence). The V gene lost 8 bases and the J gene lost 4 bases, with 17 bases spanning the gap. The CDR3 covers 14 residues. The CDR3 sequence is CASATGTLFYGYTF. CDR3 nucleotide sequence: TGTGCCAGTGCAACCGGGACCCTCTTCTATGGCTACACCTTC.

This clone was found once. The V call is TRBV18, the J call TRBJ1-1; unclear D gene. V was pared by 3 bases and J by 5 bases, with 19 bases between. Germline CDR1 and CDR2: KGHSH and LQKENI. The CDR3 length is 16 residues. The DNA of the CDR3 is TGTGCCAGCTCACCGTCGCCCGCGACCGCTGGGACTGAAGCTTTCTTT. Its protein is CASSPSPATAGTEAFF.

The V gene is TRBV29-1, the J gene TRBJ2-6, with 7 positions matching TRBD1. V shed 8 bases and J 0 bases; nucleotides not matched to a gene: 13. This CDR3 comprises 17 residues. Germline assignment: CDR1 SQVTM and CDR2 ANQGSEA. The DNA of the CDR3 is TGCAGCCTCTACGAAGGGACAGTCTACTCTGGGGCCAACGTCCTGACTTTC. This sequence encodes CSLYEGTVYSGANVLTF.

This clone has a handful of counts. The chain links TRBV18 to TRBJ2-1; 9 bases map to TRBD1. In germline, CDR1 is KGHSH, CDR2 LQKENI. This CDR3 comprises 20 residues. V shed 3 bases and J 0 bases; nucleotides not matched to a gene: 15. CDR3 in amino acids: CASSPQVRTGVPSSYNEQFF. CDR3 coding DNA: TGTGCCAGCTCACCTCAAGTGAGGACAGGGGTCCCTAGCTCCTACAATGAGCAGTTCTTC. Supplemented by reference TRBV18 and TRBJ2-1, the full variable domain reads NAGVMQNPRHLVRRRGQEARLRCSPMKGHSHVYWYRQLPEEGLKFMVYLQKENIIDESGMPKERFSAEFPKEGPSILRIQQVVRGDSAAYFCASSPQVRTGVPSSYNEQFFGPGTRLTVL.

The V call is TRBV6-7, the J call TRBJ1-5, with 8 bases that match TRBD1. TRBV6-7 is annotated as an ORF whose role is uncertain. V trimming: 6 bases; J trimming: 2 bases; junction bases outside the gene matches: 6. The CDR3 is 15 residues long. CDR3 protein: CASSLGQGGNQPQHF. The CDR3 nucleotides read TGTGCCAGCAGCCTTGGACAGGGTGGCAATCAGCCCCAGCATTTT.

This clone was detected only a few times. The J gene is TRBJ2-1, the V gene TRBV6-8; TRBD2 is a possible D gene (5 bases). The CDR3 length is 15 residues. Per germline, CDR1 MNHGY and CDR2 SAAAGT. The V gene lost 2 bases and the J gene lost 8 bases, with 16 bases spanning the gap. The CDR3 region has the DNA TGTGCCAGCAGTTACAGTTCGCTAGCTGACGATGAGCAGTTCTTC. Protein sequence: CASSYSSLADDEQFF.

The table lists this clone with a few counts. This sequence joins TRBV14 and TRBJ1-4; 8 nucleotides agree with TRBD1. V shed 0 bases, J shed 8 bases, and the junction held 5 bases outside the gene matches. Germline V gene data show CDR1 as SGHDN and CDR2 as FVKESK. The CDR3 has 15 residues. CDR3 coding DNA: TGTGCCAGCAGCCAAGATAGGACAGGGAACGAAAAACTGTTTTTT. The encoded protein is CASSQDRTGNEKLFF.

CDR3 coding DNA: TGTGCCAGCAGCTTAGATAGAGGGGCGTACAATGAGCAGTTCTTC. Its translation: CASSLDRGAYNEQFF. V gene TRBV11-3 combines with J gene TRBJ2-1; the D gene could be TRBD1 or TRBD2 (5 bases each). This CDR3 is 15 amino acids long. CDR1 is SGHNT and CDR2 is YENEEA in the germline V gene. Trimming took 0 bases from V and 4 from J, leaving 10 bases between them.

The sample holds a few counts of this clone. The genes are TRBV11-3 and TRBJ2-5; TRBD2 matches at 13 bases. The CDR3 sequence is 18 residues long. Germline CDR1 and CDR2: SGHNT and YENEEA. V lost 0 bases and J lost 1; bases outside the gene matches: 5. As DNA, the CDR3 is TGTGCCAGCAGCTTAGACGGACTAGCGGGGGAAACCCAAGAGACCCAGTACTTC. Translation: CASSLDGLAGETQETQYF.

The CDR3 DNA follows: TGTGCCAGCTCAGAAGCCGGTACCGGGCCCTATGGCTACACCTTC. It codes for CASSEAGTGPYGYTF. This chain uses TRBV18 with TRBJ1-2; D unresolved. Trimming took 5 bases from V and 4 from J, leaving 17 bases between them. The germline CDR1 and CDR2 sequences are KGHSH and LQKENI. The CDR3 is 15 amino acids.

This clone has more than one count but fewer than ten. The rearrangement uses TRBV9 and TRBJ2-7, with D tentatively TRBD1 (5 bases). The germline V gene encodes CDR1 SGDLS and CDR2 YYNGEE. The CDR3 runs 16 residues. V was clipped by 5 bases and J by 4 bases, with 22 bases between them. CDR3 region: CASSFTGSHLKYEQYF. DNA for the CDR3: TGTGCCAGCAGTTTTACAGGCTCCCATCTCAAATACGAGCAGTACTTC.

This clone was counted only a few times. The DNA for the CDR3 is TGTGCCAGCAGACTGCGGACAGGGAATTCTTCACCCCTCCACTTT. Residues: CASRLRTGNSSPLHF. The chain links TRBV9 to TRBJ1-6, with TRBD1 matching 8 bases. Germline values: CDR1 SGDLS, CDR2 YYNGEE. The CDR3 has 15 residues. Germline trimming cut 5 bases from V and 9 bases from J; bases unmatched to any gene: 10.